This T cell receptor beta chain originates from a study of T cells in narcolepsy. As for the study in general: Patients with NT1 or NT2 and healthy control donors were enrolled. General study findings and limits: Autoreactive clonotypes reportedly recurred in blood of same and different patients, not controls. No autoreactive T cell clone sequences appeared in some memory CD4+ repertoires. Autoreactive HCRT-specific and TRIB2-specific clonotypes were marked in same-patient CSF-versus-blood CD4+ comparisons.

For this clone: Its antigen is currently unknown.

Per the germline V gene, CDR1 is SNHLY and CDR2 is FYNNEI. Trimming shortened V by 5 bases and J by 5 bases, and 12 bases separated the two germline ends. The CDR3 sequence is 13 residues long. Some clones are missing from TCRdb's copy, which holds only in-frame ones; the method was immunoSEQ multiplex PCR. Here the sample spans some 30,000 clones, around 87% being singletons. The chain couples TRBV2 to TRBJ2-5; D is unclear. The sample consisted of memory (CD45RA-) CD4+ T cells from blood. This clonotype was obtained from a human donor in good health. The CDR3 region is CASSRNVGETQYF. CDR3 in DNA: TGTGCCAGCAGTCGAAACGTTGGGGAGACCCAGTACTTC.